This T cell receptor (beta chain) was sequenced for a study of T cell responses to AZD1222 COVID-19 vaccine. Study results and caveats: There were mostly white British donors and more females than males, and clonal diversity was possibly underestimated.

The protocol was immunoSEQ multiplex PCR, while the TCRdb copy is restricted to in-frame clones and leaves out a portion. This table holds 150,000 to 160,000 clones, roughly 90% found once. CDR1 and CDR2 (germline): LNHNV, YYDKDF (reference sequence). Trimming took 4 bases from V and 0 from J; bases not matched to a gene: 8. CDR3 length: 17 residues. Only one count was recorded for this clone. Its matching antigen is unknown. The origin of this receptor is an adult in good health. This chain connects TRBV15 to TRBJ2-3; 9 positions agree with TRBD1. This specimen consisted of peripheral blood, obtained on day 0 of AZD1222 vaccination. The DNA of the CDR3 is TGTGCCACCAGCATGGACAGGGGCCTACGTAGCACAGATACGCAGTATTTT. This translates into CATSMDRGLRSTDTQYF.